Listed below are T cell receptor beta chains from one sample, sequenced in a study of shared clonotypes between healthy human individuals. Sequencing used immunoSEQ multiplex PCR; TCRdb keeps in-frame clones, though not all of them. The sample has about 1.1 million clones, approximately 80% seen once; the top ten hold approximately 0.5%. Sequencing was performed on memory CD4+ T cells from PBMCs. The receptor source for this set is a man aged 18 to 30 in good health. Some clones in this sample may be carry-over from other donors' samples. The conserved cysteine and the conserved F or W are not part of the CDR3 here. Fields, in order: clone size, D gene, V gene, CDR3 length, J gene, CDR3 protein. D genes are given only for firm matches. Only part of the rows carry a size: once, few, many, or a class if the clone is expanded.

>-|-|TRBV5-4|15|TRBJ2-1
ASSLVQGNGVYNEQF
>-|TRBD2|TRBV9|15|TRBJ2-7
ASSATGTSGSGNEQY
>-|-|TRBV2|13|TRBJ2-3
ASGGVTGATDTQY
>few|-|TRBV28|13|TRBJ2-1
ASSLLFRARNEQF
>-|-|TRBV19|16|TRBJ1-5
ASSILGRAAFSNQPQH
>-|TRBD2|TRBV6-5|12|TRBJ2-5
ASSYGLAEETQY
>-|TRBD2|TRBV28|14|TRBJ2-7
ASTRGGASGIYEQY
>-|-|TRBV7-2|13|TRBJ1-2
ASSLGPLESYGYT
>-|-|TRBV19|12|TRBJ2-1
ASSRDRSYNEQF
>-|TRBD2|TRBV7-8|13|TRBJ2-3
ASSLGGGDTDTQY
>-|-|TRBV7-3|13|TRBJ2-5
ASSLNLRGQETQY
>-|TRBD2|TRBV10-2|13|TRBJ2-1
ASSAATSGNNEQF
>-|-|TRBV11-2|11|TRBJ2-2
ASSPLGTGELF
>-|TRBD1|TRBV27|13|TRBJ2-7
ASSVSGTGYYEQY
>-|-|TRBV15|12|TRBJ2-3
ATNPGTTTDTQY
>-|-|TRBV2|14|TRBJ1-3
ASTPHDRHSGNTIY
>-|TRBD2|TRBV4-2|15|TRBJ2-3
ASSQVRREGFGDTQY
>-|TRBD2|TRBV28|13|TRBJ2-7
ASSILAETSYEQY
>-|TRBD2|TRBV7-2|13|TRBJ2-1
ASRTGLAGVNEQF
>-|-|TRBV25-1|14|TRBJ1-4
ASSAIGDTTNEKLF
>once|-|TRBV7-3|14|TRBJ2-2
ASSPYLLTNTGELF
>-|-|TRBV6-5|11|TRBJ2-2
ASSSPGDGELF
>once|-|TRBV6-1|12|TRBJ1-5
ASSAQSGNQPQH
>once|-|TRBV6-1|12|TRBJ2-5
ASSQGSGSGTQY
>-|-|TRBV28|14|TRBJ1-5
ASTRGGHRGDQPQH